Below are 21 T cell receptor beta chains sequenced from a single sample in a study of cytomegalovirus exposure and HLA in healthy donors. PCR employed 60 Vbeta and 13 Jbeta primers. Generated by immunoSEQ multiplex PCR, the TCRdb table keeps only in-frame clones and is missing some. The data contain 150,000 to 250,000 clones, 60% to 85% of them singletons. The sequenced material came from PBMCs. These receptors all come from a girl aged 10 to 17 in good health and CMV-seropositive.

V gene TRBV6-4 combines with J gene TRBJ1-6, with D uncertain. Trimming shortened V by 2 bases and J by 4 bases, and 6 bases separated the two germline ends. CDR1 and CDR2 (germline): MRHNA, SNTAGT. This CDR3 spans 14 amino acids. CDR3 sequence reads: CASSDGRYNSPLHF. The CDR3 DNA sequence: TGTGCCAGCAGTGACGGTAGATATAATTCACCCCTCCACTTT.

The V and J genes are TRBV5-1 and TRBJ2-7; 8 positions match TRBD1. The germline gives CDR1 SGHRS, CDR2 YFSETQ. The ends lost 4 bases at V and 6 bases at J; junction bases unmatched: 3. The CDR3 is made up of 12 amino acids. The DNA for the CDR3 is TGCGCCAGCAGCGCTGGACAGGGCGAGCAGTACTTC. Translating gives CASSAGQGEQYF.

The rearrangement joins TRBV7-8 to TRBJ2-7; 8 nucleotides match TRBD1. This CDR3 has 16 residues. With V trimmed by 0 bases and J by 4 bases, 8 bases remained unmatched. In germline, CDR1 is SGHVS, CDR2 FQNEAQ. The CDR3 DNA reads as TGTGCCAGCAGCTTAGCACCCCAGGGGGCGGGTTACGAGCAGTACTTC. Encoded protein: CASSLAPQGAGYEQYF.

The chain joins TRBV7-9 to TRBJ1-2; 10 bases agree with TRBD1. The CDR3 has 15 residues. With 5 bases clipped from V and 8 bases from J, the junction kept 11 bases outside the gene matches. Germline V lookup: CDR1 SEHNR, CDR2 FQNEAQ (reference sequence). The CDR3 loop reads CASSTLRGTGEGYTF. The CDR3 DNA follows: TGTGCCAGCAGCACCCTTAGGGGGACAGGGGAAGGCTACACCTTC. Filled out from reference TRBV7-9 and TRBJ1-2, the complete variable domain reads DTGVSQNPRHKITKRGQNVTFRCDPISEHNRLYWYRQTLGQGPEFLTYFQNEAQLEKSRLLSDRFSAERPKGSFSTLEIQRTEQGDSAMYLCASSTLRGTGEGYTFGSGTRLTVV.

The chain couples TRBV6-5 to TRBJ1-5; no reliable D call. Trimming pared 5 bases from V and 0 bases from J, leaving 11 bases between. CDR1 and CDR2 from the germline V gene are MNHEY and SVGAGI. This CDR3 is built from 15 residues. The CDR3 region has the DNA TGTGCCAGCAGTCGGACTGAGAATAGCAATCAGCCCCAGCATTTT. Translating gives CASSRTENSNQPQHF.

This chain connects TRBV11-2 to TRBJ1-2, with a possible D match to TRBD1 (6 bases). This CDR3 spans 14 amino acids. The V gene lost 5 bases and the J gene lost 4 bases, with 14 bases spanning the gap. Germline loops: CDR1 SGHAT, CDR2 FQNNGV. CDR3 in DNA: TGTGCCAGCAGCGGTACCGGGACAAGCTATGGCTACACCTTC. Protein product: CASSGTGTSYGYTF.

This clone was recorded once. The J gene is TRBJ2-4, the V gene TRBV4-1, with D uncertain. The V gene's germline CDR1 is MGHRA and CDR2 YSYEKL. The V gene lost 1 base and the J gene lost 0 bases, with 13 bases spanning the gap. The CDR3 runs 17 residues. The CDR3 reads CASSQGTGVLAKNIQYF. The DNA for the CDR3 is TGCGCCAGCAGCCAAGGTACGGGTGTGCTAGCCAAAAACATTCAGTACTTC.

DNA for the CDR3: TGTGCCACCAGCGCAGCGGCCGGGACAGGGGCCGCAGATACGCAGTATTTT. Its translation: CATSAAAGTGAADTQYF. The rearrangement joins TRBV15 to TRBJ2-3; 10 bases are shared with TRBD1. The CDR3 spans 17 residues. Germline V gives CDR1 LNHNV, CDR2 YYDKDF (reference sequence). The trim removed 5 bases at V and 4 bases at J, leaving 12 bases unmatched.

The gene calls are TRBV7-9 and TRBJ1-2; 10 bases line up with TRBD1. There are 13 residues in the CDR3. Trimming cost V 5 bases and J 8 bases; bases outside gene matches: 5. Looked up from germline, CDR1 is SEHNR and CDR2 is FQNEAQ (reference sequence). The CDR3 DNA follows: TGTGCCAGCAGCGCCGGGACAGGGGACGGCTACACCTTC. This sequence encodes CASSAGTGDGYTF.

This sequence joins TRBV27 and TRBJ2-1; D perhaps matches TRBD2 (5 bases). The CDR3 runs 15 residues. V was cut by 2 bases and J by 4 bases, with 12 bases left in between. Germline V gene sequence: CDR1 MNHEY, CDR2 SMNVEV (reference sequence). In DNA, the CDR3 is TGTGCCAGCAGTTTAGCCCTAGCAGGTTACAATGAGCAGTTCTTC. This translates into CASSLALAGYNEQFF.

V gene TRBV9 combines with J gene TRBJ1-2, with D possibly being TRBD1 (6 bases). Germline V lookup: CDR1 SGDLS, CDR2 YYNGEE. The CDR3 is 15 amino acids. Trimming pared 4 bases from V and 7 bases from J, leaving 20 bases between. The chain's CDR3 is CASSPMKGVISGYTF. In nucleotides, the CDR3 is TGTGCCAGCAGCCCTATGAAGGGGGTAATATCTGGCTACACCTTC.

The CDR3 DNA follows: TGTGCCAGCAGTTTGACAGGGGGCAAGCACAATGAGCAGTTCTTC. This codes for CASSLTGGKHNEQFF. The chain is built from TRBV27 and TRBJ2-1; 10 bases are a match to TRBD1. Germline trimming cut 3 bases from V and 5 bases from J; bases unmatched to any gene: 4. Germline V gives CDR1 MNHEY, CDR2 SMNVEV (reference sequence). This CDR3 contains 15 residues.

The chain recombines TRBV6-1 with TRBJ1-2, with 9 bases aligning to TRBD1. The CDR3 is made up of 16 amino acids. CDR1 is MNHNS, CDR2 SASEGT, per germline. Trimming cost V 0 bases and J 8 bases; bases outside gene matches: 10. This CDR3 is CASSEAPGTGNKGYTF. The CDR3 DNA is TGTGCCAGCAGTGAAGCGCCCGGGACAGGGAATAAGGGCTACACCTTC.

A few counts support this clone. The V call is TRBV27, the J call TRBJ2-3, with 7 bases aligning to TRBD2. Germline V gene sequence: CDR1 MNHEY, CDR2 SMNVEV (reference sequence). CDR3 length: 13 residues. With 6 bases clipped from V and 8 bases from J, the junction kept 8 bases outside the gene matches. The CDR3 DNA sequence: TGTGCCAGCAGACTCGGGGGGTTTGGTACGCAGTATTTT. As protein: CASRLGGFGTQYF.

This chain connects TRBV13 to TRBJ1-2, with TRBD1 identical over 8 bases. V lost 5 bases to trimming and J lost 3 bases; unmatched junction nucleotides: 5. CDR3 length: 14 amino acids. Germline values: CDR1 PRHDT, CDR2 FYEKMQ (reference sequence). CDR3 loop: CASSPTTGDYGYTF. The CDR3 DNA sequence: TGTGCCAGCAGCCCGACGACAGGGGACTATGGCTACACCTTC.

The chain has TRBV18 and TRBJ2-5; 9 positions match TRBD1. CDR3 length: 15 residues. Germline-derived CDR1 and CDR2 are KGHSH and LQKENI. With 6 bases clipped from V and 4 bases from J, the junction kept 9 bases outside the gene matches. Here the CDR3 reads CASSSGQGFRETQYF. In DNA form, the CDR3 reads TGTGCCAGCTCTTCCGGACAGGGGTTTCGAGAGACCCAGTACTTC. Using reference TRBV18 and TRBJ2-5 for the parts outside the CDR3, the full variable domain is NAGVMQNPRHLVRRRGQEARLRCSPMKGHSHVYWYRQLPEEGLKFMVYLQKENIIDESGMPKERFSAEFPKEGPSILRIQQVVRGDSAAYFCASSSGQGFRETQYFGPGTRLLVL.

V usage is TRBV5-6 and J usage is TRBJ2-2; D is undetermined. In germline, CDR1 is SGHDT, CDR2 YYEEEE. The CDR3 consists of 13 residues. V was cut by 2 bases and J by 3 bases, with 5 bases left in between. CDR3 sequence: CASSFPHTGELFF. DNA for the CDR3: TGTGCCAGCAGCTTCCCTCACACCGGGGAGCTGTTTTTT.

This chain links TRBV23-1 with TRBJ1-5; D may be TRBD1 (5 bases). TRBV23-1 is marked as an open reading frame, function uncertain. The V gene lost 6 bases and the J gene lost 4 bases, with 28 bases spanning the gap. This CDR3 is built from 19 residues. The CDR3 coding sequence is TGCGCCAGCAGAATTATGCGGCGACAGTTCCCATTTTATAATCAGCCCCAGCATTTT. Translating it yields CASRIMRRQFPFYNQPQHF.

J is TRBJ1-6 and V is TRBV4-3; the D is unclear. The CDR3 is 15 amino acids. The V end was cut by 0 bases, the J end by 8 bases, with 11 bases between. Per germline, CDR1 LGHNA and CDR2 YSLEER. The CDR3 region is CASSQDKGSDSPLHF. The CDR3 DNA sequence: TGCGCCAGCAGCCAAGATAAGGGTAGCGATTCACCCCTCCACTTT.

The chain combines TRBV11-2 with TRBJ2-7; TRBD2 matches at 8 bases. Germline V gene data show CDR1 as SGHAT and CDR2 as FQNNGV. The CDR3 length is 15 residues. V lost 8 bases to trimming and J lost 0 bases; unmatched junction nucleotides: 9. This CDR3 reads CASSRGGASSYEQYF. In DNA, the CDR3 is TGTGCCAGCTCTCGGGGGGGGGCGAGCTCCTACGAGCAGTACTTC. Full variable domain (missing parts from reference TRBV11-2 and TRBJ2-7): EAGVAQSPRYKIIEKRQSVAFWCNPISGHATLYWYQQILGQGPKLLIQFQNNGVVDDSQLPKDRFSAERLKGVDSTLKIQPAKLEDSAVYLCASSRGGASSYEQYFGPGTRLTVT.

The V call is TRBV6-1, the J call TRBJ2-5; TRBD2 matches 7 bases. This CDR3 is 12 amino acids long. Trimming cost V 6 bases and J 5 bases; bases outside gene matches: 3. Looked up from germline, CDR1 is MNHNS and CDR2 is SASEGT. CDR3 in DNA: TGTGCCAGCAGGGACGGGGGGGAGACCCAGTACTTC. This translates into CASRDGGETQYF.